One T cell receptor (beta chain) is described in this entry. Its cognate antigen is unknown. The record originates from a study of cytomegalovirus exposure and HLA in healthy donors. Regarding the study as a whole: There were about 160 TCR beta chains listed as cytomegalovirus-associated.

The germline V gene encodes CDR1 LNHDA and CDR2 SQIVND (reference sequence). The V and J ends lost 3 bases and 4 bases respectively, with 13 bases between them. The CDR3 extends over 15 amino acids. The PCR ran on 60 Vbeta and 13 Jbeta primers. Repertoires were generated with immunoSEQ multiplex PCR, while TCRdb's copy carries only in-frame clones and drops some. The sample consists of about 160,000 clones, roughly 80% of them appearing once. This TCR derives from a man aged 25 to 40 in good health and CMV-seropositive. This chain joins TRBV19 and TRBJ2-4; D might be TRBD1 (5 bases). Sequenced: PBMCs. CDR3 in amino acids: CASSIIRASKNIQYF. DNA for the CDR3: TGTGCCAGTAGTATTATCAGGGCCTCTAAAAACATTCAGTACTTC.